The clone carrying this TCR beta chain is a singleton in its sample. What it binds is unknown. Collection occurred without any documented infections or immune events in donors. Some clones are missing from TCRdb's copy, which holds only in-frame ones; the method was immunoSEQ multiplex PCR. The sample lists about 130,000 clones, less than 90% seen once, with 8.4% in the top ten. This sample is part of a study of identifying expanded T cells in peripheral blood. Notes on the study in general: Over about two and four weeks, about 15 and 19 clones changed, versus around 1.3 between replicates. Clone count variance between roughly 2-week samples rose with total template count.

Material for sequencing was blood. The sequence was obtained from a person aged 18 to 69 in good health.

This CDR3 reads CAWSGPASSGGHQETQYF. The DNA for the CDR3 is TGTGCCTGGAGTGGCCCTGCATCAAGCGGGGGCCACCAAGAGACCCAGTACTTC. The V gene is TRBV30, the J gene TRBJ2-5; 8 bases line up with TRBD2. V was clipped by 1 base and J by 0 bases; unmatched bases: 13. The CDR3 is 18 amino acids. Per the germline V gene, CDR1 is GTSNPN and CDR2 is SVGIG (reference sequence).